One sample yielded the 2 T cell receptor beta chains listed below, sequenced in a study of cytotoxic CD8 clonotypes in ibrutinib-treated CLL. Sequencing was performed with immunoSEQ multiplex PCR; in TCRdb, only in-frame clones are kept and a portion is missing. The table records about 310,000 clones, almost 80% of them present only once. The starting material was PBMCs, obtained before ibrutinib treatment. These receptors were obtained from a human donor with chronic lymphocytic leukemia.

This chain connects TRBV7-2 to TRBJ2-5; 10 bases match TRBD2. Trimming cost V 0 bases and J 5 bases; bases outside gene matches: 6. Germline V CDR1 and CDR2: SGHTA, FQGNSA. The CDR3 totals 16 residues. CDR3 region: CASSLASLAGVETQYF. Here the CDR3 DNA reads TGTGCCAGCAGCTTAGCGAGCCTAGCGGGAGTTGAGACCCAGTACTTC.

This chain connects TRBV6-5 to TRBJ2-2; possibly TRBD2 for D (6 bases). The V and J ends lost 6 bases and 5 bases respectively, with 10 bases between them. Germline CDR1 MNHEY, CDR2 SVGAGI. The CDR3 runs 13 residues. CDR3 protein: CASSRGLTGELFF. As DNA, the CDR3 is TGTGCCAGCAGCCGGGGGTTGACCGGGGAGCTGTTTTTT.